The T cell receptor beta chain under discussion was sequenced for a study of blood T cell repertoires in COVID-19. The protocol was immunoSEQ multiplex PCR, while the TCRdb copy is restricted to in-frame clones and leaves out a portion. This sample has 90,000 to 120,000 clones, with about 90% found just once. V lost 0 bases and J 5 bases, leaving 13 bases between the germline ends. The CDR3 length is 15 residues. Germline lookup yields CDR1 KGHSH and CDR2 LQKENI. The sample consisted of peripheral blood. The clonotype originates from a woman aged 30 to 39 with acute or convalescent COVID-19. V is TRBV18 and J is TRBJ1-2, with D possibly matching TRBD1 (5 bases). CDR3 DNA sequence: TGTGCCAGCTCACCACCATCAGGGCGGCAGTATGGCTACACCTTC. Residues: CASSPPSGRQYGYTF. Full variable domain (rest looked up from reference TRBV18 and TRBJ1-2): NAGVMQNPRHLVRRRGQEARLRCSPMKGHSHVYWYRQLPEEGLKFMVYLQKENIIDESGMPKERFSAEFPKEGPSILRIQQVVRGDSAAYFCASSPPSGRQYGYTFGSGTRLTVV.